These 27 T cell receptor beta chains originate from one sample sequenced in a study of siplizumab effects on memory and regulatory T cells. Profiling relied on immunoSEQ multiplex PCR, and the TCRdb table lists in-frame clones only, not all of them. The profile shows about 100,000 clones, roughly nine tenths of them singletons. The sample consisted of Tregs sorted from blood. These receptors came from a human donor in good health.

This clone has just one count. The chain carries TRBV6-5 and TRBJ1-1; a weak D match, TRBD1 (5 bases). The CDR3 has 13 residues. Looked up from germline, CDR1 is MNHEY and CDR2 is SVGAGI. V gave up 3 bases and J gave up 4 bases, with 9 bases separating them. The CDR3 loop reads CASSYIRGTEAFF. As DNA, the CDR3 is TGTGCCAGCAGTTATATAAGGGGCACTGAAGCTTTCTTT.

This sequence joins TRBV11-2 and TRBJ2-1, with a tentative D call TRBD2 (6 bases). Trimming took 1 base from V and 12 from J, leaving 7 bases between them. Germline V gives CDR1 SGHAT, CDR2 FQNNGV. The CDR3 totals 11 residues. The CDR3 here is CASSLGRGQFF. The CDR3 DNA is TGTGCCAGCAGCTTAGGGCGGGGGCAGTTCTTC. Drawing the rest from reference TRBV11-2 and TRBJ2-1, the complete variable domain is EAGVAQSPRYKIIEKRQSVAFWCNPISGHATLYWYQQILGQGPKLLIQFQNNGVVDDSQLPKDRFSAERLKGVDSTLKIQPAKLEDSAVYLCASSLGRGQFFGPGTRLTVL.

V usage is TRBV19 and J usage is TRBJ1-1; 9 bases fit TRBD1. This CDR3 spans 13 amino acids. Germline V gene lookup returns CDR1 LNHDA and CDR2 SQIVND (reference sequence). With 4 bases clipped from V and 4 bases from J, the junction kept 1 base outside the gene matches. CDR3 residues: CASSTTGGTEAFF. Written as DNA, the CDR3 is TGTGCCAGTAGTACGACAGGGGGCACTGAAGCTTTCTTT. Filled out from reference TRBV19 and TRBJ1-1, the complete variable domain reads DGGITQSPKYLFRKEGQNVTLSCEQNLNHDAMYWYRQDPGQGLRLIYYSQIVNDFQKGDIAEGYSVSREKKESFPLTVTSAQKNPTAFYLCASSTTGGTEAFFGQGTRLTVV.

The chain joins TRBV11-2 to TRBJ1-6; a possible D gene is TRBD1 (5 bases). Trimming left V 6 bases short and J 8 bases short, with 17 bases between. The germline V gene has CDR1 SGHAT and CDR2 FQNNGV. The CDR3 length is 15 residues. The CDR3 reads CASRRQPVLDSPLHF. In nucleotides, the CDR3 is TGTGCCAGCAGGCGACAGCCAGTATTAGATTCACCCCTCCACTTT.

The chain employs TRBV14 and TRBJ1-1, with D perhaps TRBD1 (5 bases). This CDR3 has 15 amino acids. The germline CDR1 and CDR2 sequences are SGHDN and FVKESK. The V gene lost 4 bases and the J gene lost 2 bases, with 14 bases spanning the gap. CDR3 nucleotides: TGTGCCAGCAGCCTTAAACCGACAGTAAACACTGAAGCTTTCTTT. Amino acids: CASSLKPTVNTEAFF. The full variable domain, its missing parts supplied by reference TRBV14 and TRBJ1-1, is EAGVTQFPSHSVIEKGQTVTLRCDPISGHDNLYWYRRVMGKEIKFLLHFVKESKQDESGMPNNRFLAERTGGTYSTLKVQPAELEDSGVYFCASSLKPTVNTEAFFGQGTRLTVV.

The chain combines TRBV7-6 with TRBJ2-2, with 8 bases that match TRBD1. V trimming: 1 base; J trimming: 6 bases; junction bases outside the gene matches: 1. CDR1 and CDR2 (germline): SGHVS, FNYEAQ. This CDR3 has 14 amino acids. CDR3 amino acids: CASSLDRGAGELFF. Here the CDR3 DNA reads TGTGCCAGCAGCTTAGACAGGGGGGCCGGGGAGCTGTTTTTT.

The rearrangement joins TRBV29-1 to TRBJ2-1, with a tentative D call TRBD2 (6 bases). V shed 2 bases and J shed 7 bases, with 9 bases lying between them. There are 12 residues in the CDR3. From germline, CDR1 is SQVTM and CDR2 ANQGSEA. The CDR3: CSVEMTSNEQFF. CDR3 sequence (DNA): TGCAGCGTTGAAATGACTAGTAATGAGCAGTTCTTC.

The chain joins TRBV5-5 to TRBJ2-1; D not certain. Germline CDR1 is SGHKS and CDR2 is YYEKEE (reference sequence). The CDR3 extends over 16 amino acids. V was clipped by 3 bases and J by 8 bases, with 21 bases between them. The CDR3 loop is CASSSGSLSSADEQFF. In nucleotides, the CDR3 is TGTGCCAGCAGCTCCGGGTCACTATCCTCTGCGGATGAGCAGTTCTTC.

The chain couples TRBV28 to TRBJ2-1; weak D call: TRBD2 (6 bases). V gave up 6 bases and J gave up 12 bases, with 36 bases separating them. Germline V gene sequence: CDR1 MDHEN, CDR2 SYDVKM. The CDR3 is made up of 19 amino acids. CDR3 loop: CASSSKTGTREVVLRAQFF. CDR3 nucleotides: TGTGCCAGCAGCTCAAAAACCGGGACTCGCGAGGTTGTACTTCGCGCGCAGTTCTTC.

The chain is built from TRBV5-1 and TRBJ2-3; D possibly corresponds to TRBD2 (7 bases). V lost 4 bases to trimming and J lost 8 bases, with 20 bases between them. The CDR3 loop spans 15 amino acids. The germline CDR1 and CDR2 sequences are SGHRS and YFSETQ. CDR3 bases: TGCGCCAGCAGCCCCGAGGGCGGGGGCGGAGGTACGCAGTATTTT. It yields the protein CASSPEGGGGGTQYF.

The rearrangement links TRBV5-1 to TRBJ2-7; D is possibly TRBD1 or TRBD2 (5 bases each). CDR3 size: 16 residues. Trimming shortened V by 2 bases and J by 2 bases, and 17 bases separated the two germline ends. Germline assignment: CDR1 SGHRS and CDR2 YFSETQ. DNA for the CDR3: TGCGCCAGCAGCTTTGCCTCTCCGGGACCGACCTACGAGCAGTACTTC. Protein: CASSFASPGPTYEQYF.

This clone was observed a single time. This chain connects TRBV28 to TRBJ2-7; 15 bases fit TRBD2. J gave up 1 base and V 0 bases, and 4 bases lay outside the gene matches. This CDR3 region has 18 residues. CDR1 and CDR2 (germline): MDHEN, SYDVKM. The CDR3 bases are TGTGCCAGCAGTTTATGGGTCGGACTAGCGGGGGGGTCCTACGAGCAGTACTTC. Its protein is CASSLWVGLAGGSYEQYF.

CDR3 loop: CASSQPGQGYNEQFF. The CDR3, as DNA: TGTGCCAGCAGTCAACCGGGACAGGGCTACAATGAGCAGTTCTTC. The rearrangement uses TRBV2 and TRBJ2-1; TRBD1 matches at 9 bases. Germline V gene lookup returns CDR1 SNHLY and CDR2 FYNNEI. The CDR3 is made up of 15 amino acids. Trimming took 5 bases from V and 3 from J; bases not matched to a gene: 5. The full variable domain, in which reference TRBV2 and TRBJ2-1 provide the parts outside the CDR3, is EPEVTQTPSHQVTQMGQEVILRCVPISNHLYFYWYRQILGQKVEFLVSFYNNEISEKSEIFDDQFSVERPDGSNFTLKIRSTKLEDSAMYFCASSQPGQGYNEQFFGPGTRLTVL.

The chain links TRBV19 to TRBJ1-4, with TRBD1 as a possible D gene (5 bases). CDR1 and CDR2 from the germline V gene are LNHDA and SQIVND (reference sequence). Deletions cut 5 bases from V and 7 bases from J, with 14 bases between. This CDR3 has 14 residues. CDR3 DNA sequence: TGTGCCAGTAGTGCTGGGGGGGGGATTGAAAAACTGTTTTTT. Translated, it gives CASSAGGGIEKLFF.

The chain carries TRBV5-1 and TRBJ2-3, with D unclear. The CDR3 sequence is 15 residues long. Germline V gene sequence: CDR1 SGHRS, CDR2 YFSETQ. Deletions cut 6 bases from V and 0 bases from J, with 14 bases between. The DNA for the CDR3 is TGCGCCAGCAACTATTTCGGCAGCAGCACAGATACGCAGTATTTT. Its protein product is CASNYFGSSTDTQYF.

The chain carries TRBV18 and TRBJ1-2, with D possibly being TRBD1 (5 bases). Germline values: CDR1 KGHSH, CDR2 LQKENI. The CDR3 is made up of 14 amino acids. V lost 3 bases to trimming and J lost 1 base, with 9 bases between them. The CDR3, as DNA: TGTGCCAGCTCACCTCCGGGGGATAACTATGGCTACACCTTC. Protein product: CASSPPGDNYGYTF.

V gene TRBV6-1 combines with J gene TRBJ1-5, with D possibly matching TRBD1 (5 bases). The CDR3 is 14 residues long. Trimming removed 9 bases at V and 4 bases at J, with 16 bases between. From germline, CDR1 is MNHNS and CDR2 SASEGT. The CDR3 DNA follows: TGTGCCAGTGAAAGAGGGGTATGGAATCAGCCCCAGCATTTT. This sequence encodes CASERGVWNQPQHF.

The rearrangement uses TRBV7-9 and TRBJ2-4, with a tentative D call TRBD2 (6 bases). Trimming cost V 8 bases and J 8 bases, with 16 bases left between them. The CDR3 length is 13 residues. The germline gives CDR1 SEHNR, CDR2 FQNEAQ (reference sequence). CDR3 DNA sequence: TGTGCCAGCGGGAGTTCGGGAGAGGACATTCAGTACTTC. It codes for CASGSSGEDIQYF.

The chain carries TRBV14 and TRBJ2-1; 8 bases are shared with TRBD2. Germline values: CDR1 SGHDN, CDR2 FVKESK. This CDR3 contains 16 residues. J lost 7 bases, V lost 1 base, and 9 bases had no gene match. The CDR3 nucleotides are TGTGCCAGCAGCCAAGTAGCTAGCGGGCTGGGGAATGAGCAGTTCTTC. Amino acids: CASSQVASGLGNEQFF.

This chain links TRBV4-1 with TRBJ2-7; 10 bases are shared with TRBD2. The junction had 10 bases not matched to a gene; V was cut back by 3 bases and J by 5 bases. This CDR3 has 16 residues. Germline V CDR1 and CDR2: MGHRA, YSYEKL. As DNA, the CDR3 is TGCGCCAGCAGCCAGACCCCTAGCGGGAGCACCCACGAGCAGTACTTC. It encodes CASSQTPSGSTHEQYF.

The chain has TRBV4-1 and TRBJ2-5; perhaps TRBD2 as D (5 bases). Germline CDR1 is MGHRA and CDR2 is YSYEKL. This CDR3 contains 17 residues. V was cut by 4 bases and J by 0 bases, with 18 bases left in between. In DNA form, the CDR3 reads TGCGCCAGCAGCCTAGAGGGTCCAATCCCCTACCAAGAGACCCAGTACTTC. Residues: CASSLEGPIPYQETQYF.

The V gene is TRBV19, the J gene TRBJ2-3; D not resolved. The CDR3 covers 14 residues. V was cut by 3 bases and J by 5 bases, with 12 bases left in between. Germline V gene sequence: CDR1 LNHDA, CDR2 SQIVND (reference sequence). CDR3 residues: CASSMAGLKDTQYF. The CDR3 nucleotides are TGTGCCAGTAGTATGGCCGGGTTAAAAGATACGCAGTATTTT.

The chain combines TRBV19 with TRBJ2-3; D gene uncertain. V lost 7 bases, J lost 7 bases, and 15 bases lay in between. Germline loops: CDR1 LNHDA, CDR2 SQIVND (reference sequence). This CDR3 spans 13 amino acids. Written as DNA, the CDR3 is TGTGCCAGTAAGTCCCAGGCGGTTAATACGCAGTATTTT. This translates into CASKSQAVNTQYF.

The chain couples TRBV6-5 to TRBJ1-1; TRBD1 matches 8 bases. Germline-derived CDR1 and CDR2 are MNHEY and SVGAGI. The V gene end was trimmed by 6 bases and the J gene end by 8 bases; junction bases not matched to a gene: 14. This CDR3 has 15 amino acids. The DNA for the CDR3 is TGTGCCAGCAGCCCCGGGGGGCAGGGGGCCAAAGAAGCTTTCTTT. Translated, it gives CASSPGGQGAKEAFF.

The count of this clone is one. The CDR3 bases are TGTGCCAGCAGTTTATTGGGGCAAGAGACCCAGTACTTC. Translated, it gives CASSLLGQETQYF. The chain is built from TRBV27 and TRBJ2-5; D call uncertain. Trimming left V 1 base short and J 2 bases short, with 5 bases between. The CDR3 extends over 13 amino acids. Per the germline V gene, CDR1 is MNHEY and CDR2 is SMNVEV (reference sequence).

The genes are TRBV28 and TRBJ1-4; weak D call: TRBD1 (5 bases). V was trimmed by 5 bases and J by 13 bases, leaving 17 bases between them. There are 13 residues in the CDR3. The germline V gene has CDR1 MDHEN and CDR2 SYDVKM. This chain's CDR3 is CASSIPAGIRLFF. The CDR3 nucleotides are TGTGCCAGCAGTATCCCCGCAGGGATACGACTGTTTTTT.

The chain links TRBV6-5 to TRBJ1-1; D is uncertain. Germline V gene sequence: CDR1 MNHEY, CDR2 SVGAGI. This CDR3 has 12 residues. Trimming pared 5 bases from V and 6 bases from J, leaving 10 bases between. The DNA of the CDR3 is TGTGCCAGCAGTGGGTTTAACGCTGAAGCTTTCTTT. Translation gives CASSGFNAEAFF.